The entry below describes one TCR beta chain. Its specificity is not known. The germline CDR1 and CDR2 sequences are SGHVS and FQNEAQ. V was trimmed by 5 bases and J by 1 base, leaving 14 bases between them. There are 15 residues in the CDR3. Via MiXCR, TCRdb re-called the 5' RACE reads, giving one row per CDR3 protein. Among 350,000 to 450,000 distinct CDR3 sequences listed, roughly 20% were seen once. This record belongs to a study of CD8 T cells in ankylosing spondylitis. The study, taken as a whole, reports: Clones linked to the disease showed a CD8+ phenotype. They occurred at relatively low frequencies in peripheral blood.

The source material was blood, either unsorted or a sorted T cell fraction (not recorded which). The receptor comes from a male donor with ankylosing spondylitis or in good health (not recorded which). V is TRBV7-8 and J is TRBJ2-5, with D hard to call. The CDR3 DNA is TGTGCCAGCAGCCCCCACAGTACGCTCCAAGAGACCCAGTACTTC. The encoded protein is CASSPHSTLQETQYF.